The next 26 T cell receptor beta chains were all read from a single sample in a study of blood T cell repertoires in COVID-19 (TCRdb year 2020). The library was produced with the immunoSEQ multiplex PCR assay. In its TCRdb copy, this immuneACCESS table keeps in-frame sequences only and misses some clones. Where compared with another copy, unresolved V genes explain less than half of these, and the others have no known cause. The sample table contains roughly 43,000 clones; only one count was recorded for roughly 88% of them. The ten largest clones capture more than 9% of the sample. Sequencing input: peripheral blood. These receptor sequences come from a human donor in a cohort sampled during active COVID-19.

The V call is TRBV5-4, the J call TRBJ2-3; the match to TRBD2 covers 11 bases. Germline V gene sequence: CDR1 SGHNT, CDR2 YYREEE (reference sequence). Unmatched junction bases numbered 6, after V lost 4 bases and J lost 5 bases. This CDR3 has 15 residues. Here the CDR3 reads CASSLSGGAVDTQYF. CDR3 nucleotides: TGTGCCAGCAGCCTTAGCGGGGGGGCCGTAGATACGCAGTATTTT.

This chain links TRBV5-1 with TRBJ2-5; TRBD2 aligns across 8 bases. V gave up 2 bases and J gave up 5 bases; unmatched junction bases: 8. Germline V gene sequence: CDR1 SGHRS, CDR2 YFSETQ. The CDR3 runs 15 residues. The CDR3 region has the DNA TGCGCCAGCAGCTTCGGACGGGGGGGAGATGAGACCCAGTACTTC. Its translation: CASSFGRGGDETQYF.

V gene TRBV9 combines with J gene TRBJ2-1, with TRBD2 matching 9 bases. J was trimmed by 4 bases and V by 0 bases; bases with no gene match: 5. This CDR3 contains 16 residues. The germline gives CDR1 SGDLS, CDR2 YYNGEE. CDR3 sequence: CASSVAPRGGYNEQFF. Written as DNA, the CDR3 is TGTGCCAGCAGCGTAGCCCCGCGGGGGGGTTACAATGAGCAGTTCTTC.

The chain has TRBV19 and TRBJ2-7; 9 positions agree with TRBD1. Germline-derived CDR1 and CDR2 are LNHDA and SQIVND (reference sequence). V gave up 1 base and J gave up 4 bases; unmatched junction bases: 2. The CDR3 is 14 amino acids. The DNA for the CDR3 is TGTGCCAGTAGTATAGGTGGACAGGGGTACGAGCAGTACTTC. Translated: CASSIGGQGYEQYF.

The chain links TRBV7-2 to TRBJ2-7; maybe TRBD1 (7 bases). CDR3 length: 16 residues. Trimming pared 4 bases from V and 0 bases from J, leaving 16 bases between. Germline CDR1 reads SGHTA; CDR2 reads FQGNSA. This CDR3 is CASSSQGGGISYEQYF. The CDR3 DNA sequence: TGTGCCAGCAGCTCCCAGGGGGGCGGGATCTCCTACGAGCAGTACTTC.

The V call is TRBV28, the J call TRBJ2-3; 7 positions agree with TRBD1. The junction had 5 bases not matched to a gene; V was cut back by 5 bases and J by 0 bases. Germline-derived CDR1 and CDR2 are MDHEN and SYDVKM. The CDR3 consists of 15 residues. The CDR3 reads CASSVRQGSTDTQYF. The CDR3 DNA is TGTGCCAGCAGTGTACGACAGGGTAGCACAGATACGCAGTATTTT.

The J gene is TRBJ1-2, the V gene TRBV11-2; 9 bases are a match to TRBD1. Germline V gene lookup returns CDR1 SGHAT and CDR2 FQNNGV. After removal of 0 bases from V and 6 bases from J, the junction contained 5 bases not matched to a gene. CDR3 length: 15 amino acids. The CDR3 nucleotides read TGTGCCAGCAGCTTAGAGGGAGGACAGGGGCATGGCTACACCTTC. This gives the protein CASSLEGGQGHGYTF.

The count of this clone is one. V is TRBV4-1 and J is TRBJ2-3, with unresolved D. CDR3 length: 17 amino acids. The germline V gene has CDR1 MGHRA and CDR2 YSYEKL. V lost 4 bases and J 0 bases, leaving 17 bases between the germline ends. The CDR3 spells CASSPGRIVESTDTQYF. DNA of the CDR3: TGCGCCAGCAGCCCAGGAAGGATCGTAGAAAGCACAGATACGCAGTATTTT.

The rearrangement links TRBV5-4 to TRBJ2-6; possibly TRBD1 for D (6 bases). The CDR3 contains 15 residues. Germline V gives CDR1 SGHNT, CDR2 YYREEE (reference sequence). V was shortened by 0 bases and J by 3 bases, with 7 bases between the two germline ends. The CDR3 reads CASSLGGLGANVLTF. The DNA for the CDR3 is TGTGCCAGCAGCTTGGGGGGGCTTGGGGCCAACGTCCTGACTTTC. Combining the CDR3 with reference TRBV5-4 and TRBJ2-6 gives the whole variable domain ETGVTQSPTHLIKTRGQQVTLRCSSQSGHNTVSWYQQALGQGPQFIFQYYREEENGRGNFPPRFSGLQFPNYSSELNVNALELDDSALYLCASSLGGLGANVLTFGAGSRLTVL.

This chain links TRBV28 with TRBJ1-4; D possibly corresponds to TRBD1 (6 bases). The V and J ends lost 5 bases and 0 bases respectively, with 13 bases between them. In germline, CDR1 is MDHEN, CDR2 SYDVKM. This CDR3 contains 16 residues. CDR3 in DNA: TGTGCCAGCAGTGCTGGGGGCGCGGCAACTAATGAAAAACTGTTTTTT. It specifies CASSAGGAATNEKLFF.

V usage is TRBV28 and J usage is TRBJ1-6; maybe TRBD1 (6 bases). Germline CDR1 is MDHEN and CDR2 is SYDVKM. Trimming took off 3 bases at V and 7 bases at J, with 16 bases between the two ends. There are 16 residues in the CDR3. CDR3 amino acids: CASSFRGGGQNSPLHF. CDR3 DNA: TGTGCCAGCAGTTTTAGAGGGGGAGGGCAGAATTCACCCCTCCACTTT.

The gene calls are TRBV9 and TRBJ1-1; D is possibly TRBD1 (5 bases). Trimming shortened V by 3 bases and J by 3 bases, and 15 bases separated the two germline ends. In germline, CDR1 is SGDLS, CDR2 YYNGEE. This CDR3 is built from 15 residues. The CDR3 DNA follows: TGTGCCAGCAGCGCTGGGGCCGACAGTTACACTGAAGCTTTCTTT. Protein: CASSAGADSYTEAFF.

CDR3 DNA sequence: TGTGCCAGTAGGACAGGGGGGCCGTATAGCAATCAGCCCCAGCATTTT. It codes for CASRTGGPYSNQPQHF. The gene calls are TRBV19 and TRBJ1-5, with 9 positions matching TRBD1. Germline V CDR1 and CDR2: LNHDA, SQIVND (reference sequence). The ends lost 6 bases at V and 0 bases at J; junction bases unmatched: 6. The CDR3 extends over 16 amino acids.

CDR3 protein: CASSPSPVSGGYQETQYF. CDR3 bases: TGTGCCAGCAGTCCTAGCCCCGTAAGCGGGGGGTACCAAGAGACCCAGTACTTC. The chain uses TRBV6-6 and TRBJ2-5; 9 positions agree with TRBD2. The trim removed 5 bases at V and 0 bases at J, leaving 13 bases unmatched. Germline CDR1 and CDR2: MNHNY and SVGAGI (reference sequence). The CDR3 sequence is 18 residues long.

J is TRBJ1-1 and V is TRBV28, with TRBD1 matching over 9 bases. Germline CDR1 is MDHEN and CDR2 is SYDVKM. This CDR3 region has 13 residues. J lost 1 base, V lost 6 bases, and 0 bases had no gene match. CDR3 DNA sequence: TGTGCCAGCAGGACAGGGGGGAACACTGAAGCTTTCTTT. Amino acid sequence: CASRTGGNTEAFF.

The chain carries TRBV4-3 and TRBJ2-3, with TRBD2 matching over 8 bases. Germline CDR1 and CDR2: LGHNA and YSLEER. This CDR3 spans 16 amino acids. Unmatched junction bases numbered 7, after V lost 5 bases and J lost 0 bases. The CDR3 region has the DNA TGCGCCAGCAGCGCGGCCGTAGCGGGGAGCACAGATACGCAGTATTTT. It translates to CASSAAVAGSTDTQYF.

The chain combines TRBV7-8 with TRBJ1-2; TRBD1 might be the D (6 bases). Trimming cost V 8 bases and J 2 bases, with 12 bases left between them. Per germline, CDR1 SGHVS and CDR2 FQNEAQ. The CDR3 has 13 amino acids. CDR3 DNA sequence: TGTGCCAGCGGGGGAGGGGGGAACTATGGCTACACCTTC. Translated: CASGGGGNYGYTF.

The V gene is TRBV10-3, the J gene TRBJ2-3, with a possible D match to TRBD2 (5 bases). Trimming shortened V by 2 bases and J by 1 base, and 7 bases separated the two germline ends. This CDR3 comprises 14 residues. Germline lookup yields CDR1 ENHRY and CDR2 SYGVKD. The CDR3 nucleotides read TGTGCCATCAGTGAGGGTAGCGGCACAGATACGCAGTATTTT. Its protein is CAISEGSGTDTQYF.

This sequence joins TRBV27 and TRBJ1-2; possible D gene TRBD1, 6 bases. Germline CDR1 and CDR2: MNHEY and SMNVEV (reference sequence). The CDR3 totals 17 residues. V dropped 0 bases and J dropped 3 bases, with 17 bases sitting between them. The CDR3 region has the DNA TGTGCCAGCAGTTTATCCCGCGGGGGCGGCAATGACTATGGCTACACCTTC. Its protein product is CASSLSRGGGNDYGYTF.

V usage is TRBV18 and J usage is TRBJ1-5, with unresolved D. V shed 4 bases and J shed 2 bases, with 15 bases lying between them. Germline values: CDR1 KGHSH, CDR2 LQKENI. This CDR3 has 16 amino acids. In nucleotides, the CDR3 is TGTGCCAGCTCACTTGCGGGAGGCAACGGCAATCAGCCCCAGCATTTT. The encoded protein is CASSLAGGNGNQPQHF.

The chain employs TRBV5-1 and TRBJ2-3; D remains unclear. From germline, CDR1 is SGHRS and CDR2 YFSETQ. This CDR3 is built from 13 residues. V was shortened by 4 bases and J by 4 bases, with 10 bases between the two germline ends. CDR3 amino acids: CASSTPGSDTQYF. The CDR3 nucleotides read TGCGCCAGCAGCACGCCCGGGTCAGATACGCAGTATTTT.

This clone was seen a few times. This sequence joins TRBV28 and TRBJ2-2, with 8 bases matching TRBD1. V lost 3 bases, J lost 6 bases, and 15 bases stayed unmatched. The CDR3 spans 18 residues. Looked up from germline, CDR1 is MDHEN and CDR2 is SYDVKM. The CDR3 DNA is TGTGCCAGCAGTTTCGGCGGCAGGGGGCGCCCCGGTCCCGGGGAGCTGTTTTTT. It is translated as CASSFGGRGRPGPGELFF.

The rearrangement joins TRBV5-1 to TRBJ2-2; maybe TRBD1 (5 bases). Per the germline V gene, CDR1 is SGHRS and CDR2 is YFSETQ. CDR3 length: 15 residues. Trimming cost V 0 bases and J 3 bases, with 9 bases left between them. The CDR3 nucleotides are TGCGCCAGCAGCTTGGCTCCAGGGTACACCGGGGAGCTGTTTTTT. It encodes CASSLAPGYTGELFF.

The J gene is TRBJ1-3, the V gene TRBV5-1; possible D gene TRBD1, 6 bases. The CDR3 runs 15 residues. Germline assignment: CDR1 SGHRS and CDR2 YFSETQ. V was trimmed by 3 bases and J by 1 base, leaving 11 bases between them. CDR3 amino acids: CASSSTGKSGNTIYF. CDR3 sequence (DNA): TGCGCCAGCAGCTCTACAGGGAAATCTGGAAACACCATATATTTT.

V gene TRBV29-1 combines with J gene TRBJ2-5; 8 bases align to TRBD2. This CDR3 is built from 13 residues. Trimming at V came to 4 bases and at J to 5 bases, leaving 6 bases not matched to a gene. The germline V gene encodes CDR1 SQVTM and CDR2 ANQGSEA. The CDR3 nucleotides read TGCAGCGTTGTAGCGGGGCATGCGGAGACCCAGTACTTC. Translating gives CSVVAGHAETQYF.

The chain has TRBV6-5 and TRBJ2-3, with 8 bases that match TRBD2. Germline CDR1 and CDR2: MNHEY and SVGAGI. This CDR3 region has 12 residues. Trimming took 8 bases from V and 6 from J; bases not matched to a gene: 4. DNA for the CDR3: TGTGCCAGCGGACGGGGGGGCGATACGCAGTATTTT. Translating it yields CASGRGGDTQYF.